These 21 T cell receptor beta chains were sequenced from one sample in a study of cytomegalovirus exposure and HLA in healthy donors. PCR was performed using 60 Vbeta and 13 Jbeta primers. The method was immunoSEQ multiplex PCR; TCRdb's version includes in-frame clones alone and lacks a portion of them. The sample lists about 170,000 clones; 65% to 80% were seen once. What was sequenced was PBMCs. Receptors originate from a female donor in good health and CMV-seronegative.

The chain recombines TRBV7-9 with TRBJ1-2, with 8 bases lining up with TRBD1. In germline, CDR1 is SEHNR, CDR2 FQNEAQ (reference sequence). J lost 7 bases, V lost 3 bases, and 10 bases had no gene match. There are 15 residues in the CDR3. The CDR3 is CASSFFGQGALGYTF. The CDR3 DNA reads TGTGCCAGCAGCTTCTTTGGTCAGGGGGCCCTTGGCTACACCTTC.

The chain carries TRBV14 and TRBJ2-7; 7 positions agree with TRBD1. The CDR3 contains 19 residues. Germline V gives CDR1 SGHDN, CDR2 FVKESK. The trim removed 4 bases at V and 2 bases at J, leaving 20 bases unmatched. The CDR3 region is CASSPPDGQAPLLAYEQYF. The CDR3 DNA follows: TGTGCCAGCAGCCCGCCGGATGGACAGGCCCCCTTGCTAGCCTACGAGCAGTACTTC.

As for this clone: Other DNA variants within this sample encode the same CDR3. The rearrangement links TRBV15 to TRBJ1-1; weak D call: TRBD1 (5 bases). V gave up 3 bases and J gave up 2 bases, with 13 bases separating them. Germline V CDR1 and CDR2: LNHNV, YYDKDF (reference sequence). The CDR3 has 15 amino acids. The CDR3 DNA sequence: TGTGCCACCAGCAGGGGAGGGACGGGTAACACTGAAGCTTTCTTT. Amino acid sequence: CATSRGGTGNTEAFF. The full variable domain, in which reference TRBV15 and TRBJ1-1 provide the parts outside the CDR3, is DAMVIQNPRYQVTQFGKPVTLSCSQTLNHNVMYWYQQKSSQAPKLLFHYYDKDFNNEADTPDNFQSRRPNTSFCFLDIRSPGLGDTAMYLCATSRGGTGNTEAFFGQGTRLTVV.

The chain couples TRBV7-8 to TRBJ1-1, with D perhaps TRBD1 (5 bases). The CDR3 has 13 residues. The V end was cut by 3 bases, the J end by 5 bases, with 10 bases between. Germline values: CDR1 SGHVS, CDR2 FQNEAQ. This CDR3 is CASSFSRDTEAFF. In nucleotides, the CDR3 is TGTGCCAGCAGCTTTTCCAGGGATACTGAAGCTTTCTTT. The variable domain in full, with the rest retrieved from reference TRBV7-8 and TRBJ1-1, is GAGVSQSPRYKVAKRGQDVALRCDPISGHVSLFWYQQALGQGPEFLTYFQNEAQLDKSGLPSDRFFAERPEGSVSTLKIQRTQQEDSAVYLCASSFSRDTEAFFGQGTRLTVV.

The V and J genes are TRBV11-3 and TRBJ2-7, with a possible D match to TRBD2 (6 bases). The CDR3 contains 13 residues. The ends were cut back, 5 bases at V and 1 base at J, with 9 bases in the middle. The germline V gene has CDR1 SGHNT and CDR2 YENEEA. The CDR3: CASSTGLSYEQYF. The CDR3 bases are TGTGCCAGCAGCACGGGACTGTCCTACGAGCAGTACTTC.

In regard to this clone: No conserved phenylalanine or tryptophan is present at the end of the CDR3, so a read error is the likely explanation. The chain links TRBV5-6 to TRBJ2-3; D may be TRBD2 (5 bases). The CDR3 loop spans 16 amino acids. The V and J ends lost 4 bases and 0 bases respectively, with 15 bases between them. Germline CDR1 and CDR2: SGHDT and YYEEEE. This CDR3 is CASSVVARGSTDTQYS. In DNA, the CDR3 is TGTGCCAGCAGCGTCGTAGCGAGAGGGAGCACAGATACGCAGTATTCT.

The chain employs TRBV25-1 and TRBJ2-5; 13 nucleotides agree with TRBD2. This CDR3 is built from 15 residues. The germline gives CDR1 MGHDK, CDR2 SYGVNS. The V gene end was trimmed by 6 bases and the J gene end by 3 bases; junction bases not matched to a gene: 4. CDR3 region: CASRLGLAGEETQYF. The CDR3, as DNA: TGTGCCAGCAGACTAGGACTAGCGGGGGAAGAGACCCAGTACTTC.

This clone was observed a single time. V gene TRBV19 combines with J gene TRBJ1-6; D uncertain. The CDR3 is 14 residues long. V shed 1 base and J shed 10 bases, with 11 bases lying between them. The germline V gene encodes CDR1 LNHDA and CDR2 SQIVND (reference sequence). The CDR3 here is CASSIGGLGSPLHF. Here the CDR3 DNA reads TGTGCCAGTAGTATAGGAGGGCTGGGGTCACCCCTCCACTTT.

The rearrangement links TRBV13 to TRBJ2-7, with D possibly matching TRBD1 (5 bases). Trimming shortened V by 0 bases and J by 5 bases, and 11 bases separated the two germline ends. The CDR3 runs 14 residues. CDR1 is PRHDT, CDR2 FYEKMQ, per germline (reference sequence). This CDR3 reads CASSLGTVANEQYF. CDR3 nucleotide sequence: TGTGCCAGCAGCTTAGGGACAGTCGCCAACGAGCAGTACTTC.

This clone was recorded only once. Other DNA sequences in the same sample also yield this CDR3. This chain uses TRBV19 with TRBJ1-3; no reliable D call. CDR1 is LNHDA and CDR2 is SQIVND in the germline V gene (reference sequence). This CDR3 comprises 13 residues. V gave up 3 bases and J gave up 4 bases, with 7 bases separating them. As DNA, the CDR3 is TGTGCCAGTAGTATTCGAGAAGGAAACACCATATATTTT. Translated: CASSIREGNTIYF.

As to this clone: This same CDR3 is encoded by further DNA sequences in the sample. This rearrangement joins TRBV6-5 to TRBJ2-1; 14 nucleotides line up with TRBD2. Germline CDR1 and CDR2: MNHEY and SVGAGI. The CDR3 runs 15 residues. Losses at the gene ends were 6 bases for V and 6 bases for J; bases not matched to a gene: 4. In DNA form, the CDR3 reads TGTGCCAGCAGCCGACTAGCGGGAGGGGGCAATGAGCAGTTCTTC. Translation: CASSRLAGGGNEQFF.

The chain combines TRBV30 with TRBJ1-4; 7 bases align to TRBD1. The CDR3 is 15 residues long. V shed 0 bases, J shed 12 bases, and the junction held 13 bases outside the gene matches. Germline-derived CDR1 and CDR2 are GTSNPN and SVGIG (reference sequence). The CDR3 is CAWSVIGTDPDELFF. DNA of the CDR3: TGTGCCTGGAGTGTCATCGGGACAGACCCAGATGAACTGTTTTTT.

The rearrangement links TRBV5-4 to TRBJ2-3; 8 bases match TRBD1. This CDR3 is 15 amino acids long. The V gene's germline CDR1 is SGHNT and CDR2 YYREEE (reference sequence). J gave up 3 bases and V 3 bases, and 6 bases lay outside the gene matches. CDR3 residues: CASSYGQGRTDTQYF. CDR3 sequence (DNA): TGTGCCAGCAGCTATGGACAGGGACGTACAGATACGCAGTATTTT.

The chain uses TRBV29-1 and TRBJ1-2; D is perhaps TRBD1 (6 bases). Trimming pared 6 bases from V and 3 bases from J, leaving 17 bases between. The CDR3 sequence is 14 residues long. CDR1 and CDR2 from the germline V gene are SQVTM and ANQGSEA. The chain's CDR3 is CSVGGGKGDYGYTF. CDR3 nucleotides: TGCAGCGTGGGAGGGGGGAAGGGAGACTATGGCTACACCTTC.

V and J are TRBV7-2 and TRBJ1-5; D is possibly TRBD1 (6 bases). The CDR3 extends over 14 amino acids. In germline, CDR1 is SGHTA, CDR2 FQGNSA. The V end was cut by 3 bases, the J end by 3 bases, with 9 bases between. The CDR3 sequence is CASSFSGDNQPQHF. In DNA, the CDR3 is TGTGCCAGCAGCTTCTCAGGGGACAATCAGCCCCAGCATTTT. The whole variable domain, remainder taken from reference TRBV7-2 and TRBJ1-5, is GAGVSQSPSNKVTEKGKDVELRCDPISGHTALYWYRQSLGQGLEFLIYFQGNSAPDKSGLPSDRFSAERTGGSVSTLTIQRTQQEDSAVYLCASSFSGDNQPQHFGDGTRLSIL.

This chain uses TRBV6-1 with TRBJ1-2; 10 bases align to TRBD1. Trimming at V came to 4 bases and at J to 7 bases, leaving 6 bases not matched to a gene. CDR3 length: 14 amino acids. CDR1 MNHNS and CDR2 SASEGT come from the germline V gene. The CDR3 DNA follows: TGTGCCAGCAGTGTGGACAGGGGGGGAGGTGGCTACACCTTC. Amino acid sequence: CASSVDRGGGGYTF.

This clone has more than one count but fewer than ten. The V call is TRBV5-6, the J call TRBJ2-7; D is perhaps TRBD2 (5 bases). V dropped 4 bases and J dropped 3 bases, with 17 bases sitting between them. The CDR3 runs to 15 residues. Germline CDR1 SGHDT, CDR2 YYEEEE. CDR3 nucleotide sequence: TGTGCCAGCAGCGAGAGGGTACGAAGCAACTACGAGCAGTACTTC. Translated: CASSERVRSNYEQYF.

CDR3 region: CASRRTGTSSYNEQFF. CDR3 in DNA: TGTGCCAGCAGGAGAACCGGGACTAGCTCCTACAATGAGCAGTTCTTC. This chain joins TRBV27 and TRBJ2-1; 8 nucleotides match TRBD2. The CDR3 is made up of 16 amino acids. From germline, CDR1 is MNHEY and CDR2 SMNVEV (reference sequence). V shed 6 bases, J shed 0 bases, and the junction held 7 bases outside the gene matches.

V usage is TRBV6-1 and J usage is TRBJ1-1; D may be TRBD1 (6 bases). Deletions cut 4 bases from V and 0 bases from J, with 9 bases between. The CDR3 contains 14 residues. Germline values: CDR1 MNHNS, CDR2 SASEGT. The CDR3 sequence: CASSGGQMNTEAFF. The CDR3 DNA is TGTGCCAGCAGTGGAGGACAGATGAACACTGAAGCTTTCTTT.

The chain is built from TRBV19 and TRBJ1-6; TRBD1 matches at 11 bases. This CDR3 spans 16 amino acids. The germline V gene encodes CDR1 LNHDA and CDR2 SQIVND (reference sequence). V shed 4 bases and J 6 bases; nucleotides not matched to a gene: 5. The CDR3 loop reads CASSTPGQGGNSPLHF. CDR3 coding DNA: TGTGCCAGTAGTACTCCGGGACAGGGGGGTAATTCACCCCTCCACTTT.

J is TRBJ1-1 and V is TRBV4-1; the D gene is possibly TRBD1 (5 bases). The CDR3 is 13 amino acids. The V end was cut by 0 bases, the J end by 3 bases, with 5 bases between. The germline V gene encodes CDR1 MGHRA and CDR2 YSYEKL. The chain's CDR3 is CASSQDRDTEAFF. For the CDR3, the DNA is TGCGCCAGCAGCCAAGACAGGGACACTGAAGCTTTCTTT.